This T cell receptor (beta chain) was captured in a study of ipilimumab plus nivolumab after autologous stem cell transplantation. V dropped 3 bases and J dropped 4 bases, with 12 bases sitting between them. CDR1 and CDR2 from the germline V gene are SQVTM and ANQGSEA. The CDR3 extends over 13 amino acids. Repertoires were generated with immunoSEQ multiplex PCR, while TCRdb's copy carries only in-frame clones and drops some. The data contain about 22,000 clones, 77% of them seen just once; the ten biggest clones take up roughly 20%. The TCR sequence derives from a male donor with diffuse large B-cell lymphoma. The chain has TRBV29-1 and TRBJ1-2; D is uncertain. The sequencing used PBMCs, collected in a trial of ipilimumab plus nivolumab as post-transplant consolidation. The CDR3 loop is CSVEETSAYGYTF. The DNA for the CDR3 is TGCAGCGTTGAGGAGACATCAGCCTATGGCTACACCTTC.